This TCR beta chain was obtained from a study of T cells after yellow fever vaccination. In TCRdb, the 5' RACE reads were re-called with MiXCR into one record per CDR3 protein. The sample has under 500,000 distinct CDR3 sequences; around 20% are singletons. Trimming removed 3 bases at V and 0 bases at J, with 8 bases between. The germline gives CDR1 SEHNR, CDR2 FQNEAQ (reference sequence). The CDR3 has 15 residues. This specimen consisted of PBMCs, obtained before the yellow fever booster vaccination. This TCR was sampled from a man between 18 and 35 years old who received the YFV17D yellow fever vaccine. The chain links TRBV7-9 to TRBJ1-4, with D possibly TRBD1 on 6 matching bases. The CDR3 is CASSLGGPTNEKLFF. In DNA form, the CDR3 reads TGTGCCAGCAGCTTGGGGGGCCCAACTAATGAAAAACTGTTTTTT.